The sequence of this TCR beta chain was determined in a study of T cell responses to AZD1222 COVID-19 vaccine. Overall study results and limits: The study identified only five or six AZD1222 recipients as seropositive at baseline.

As regards this clone: Its antigen is unknown.

The data were produced by immunoSEQ multiplex PCR, yet TCRdb's version contains in-frame clones alone and is incomplete. This sample has over 100,000 clones, with 75% to 95% found just once. The CDR3 has 15 amino acids. The V gene lost 5 bases and the J gene lost 0 bases, with 11 bases spanning the gap. Germline CDR1 is MNHEY and CDR2 is SVGAGI. Sequences were derived from peripheral blood, sampled on day 0 of AZD1222 vaccination. The chain is built from TRBV6-5 and TRBJ1-3; D call uncertain. This TCR came from an adult in good health. The DNA for the CDR3 is TGTGCCAGCAGTCCCGGATTTGGCTCTGGAAACACCATATATTTT. Protein sequence: CASSPGFGSGNTIYF.